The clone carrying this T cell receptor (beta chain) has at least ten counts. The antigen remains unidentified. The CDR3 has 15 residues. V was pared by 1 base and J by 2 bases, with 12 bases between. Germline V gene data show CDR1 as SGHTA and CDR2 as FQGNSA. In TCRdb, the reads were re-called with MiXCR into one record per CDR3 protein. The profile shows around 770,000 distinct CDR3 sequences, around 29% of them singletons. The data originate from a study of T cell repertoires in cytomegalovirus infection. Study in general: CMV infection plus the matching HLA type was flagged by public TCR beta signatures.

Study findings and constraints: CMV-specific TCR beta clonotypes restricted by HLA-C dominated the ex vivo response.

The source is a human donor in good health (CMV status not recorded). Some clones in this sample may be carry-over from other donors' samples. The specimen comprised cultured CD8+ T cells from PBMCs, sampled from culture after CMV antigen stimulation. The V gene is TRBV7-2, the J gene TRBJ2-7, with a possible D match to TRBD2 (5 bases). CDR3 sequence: CASSLGPGETYEQYV. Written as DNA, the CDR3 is TGTGCCAGCAGCTTAGGCCCCGGGGAAACCTACGAGCAGTACGTC.